This T cell receptor (beta chain) appears in the sequencing data of a study of CXCR3-negative and CXCR3-positive naive CD8 T cells. Study-level information: The libraries yielded some 150 million TRB reads, about 1.5 +/- 0.3 million each.

Germline CDR1 and CDR2: SGHTA and FQGNSA. This CDR3 is built from 16 residues. All TRB cDNA libraries came from 5' RACE performed with UMI labels. TCRdb reprocessed the 5' RACE reads and reports one entry per CDR3 protein, with no DNA. This table lists fewer than 80,000 distinct CDR3 sequences. This TCR was sampled from a human donor in good health. Some clones in this sample may be carry-over from other donors' samples. The chain links TRBV7-2 to TRBJ1-1; TCRdb returns TRBD1, unconfirmable since there is no DNA. The specimen sequenced was naive CXCR3- CD8+ T cells from blood. The subset here: CD45RO-CCR7+CD27+CD95- naive CD8+ T cells lacking CXCR3 (TNR3-). The CDR3: CASSLVPDRAWTEAFF. The complete variable domain, with remaining parts taken from reference TRBV7-2 and TRBJ1-1, reads GAGVSQSPSNKVTEKGKDVELRCDPISGHTALYWYRQSLGQGLEFLIYFQGNSAPDKSGLPSDRFSAERTGGSVSTLTIQRTQQEDSAVYLCASSLVPDRAWTEAFFGQGTRLTVV.